This record looks at one TCR beta chain sequence and its context. These data belong to a study of shared clonotypes between healthy human individuals. V gave up 5 bases and J gave up 2 bases; unmatched junction bases: 5. The germline V gene encodes CDR1 SGHVS and CDR2 FQNEAQ. The CDR3 spans 15 residues. This table comes from immunoSEQ multiplex PCR, and its TCRdb copy is limited to in-frame clones, with some not included. In the table there are around 1,100,000 clones, roughly 77% of which are singletons. This chain links TRBV7-8 with TRBJ1-5, with 8 bases aligning to TRBD1. This clonotype was sampled from a man between 18 and 35 years old in good health. Some clones in this sample may be carry-over from other donors' samples. Sequenced: memory CD4+ T cells from PBMCs. Subset: CD45RA-negative fraction. The CDR3 protein is CASSPGQVGNQPQHF. The CDR3 DNA is TGTGCCAGCAGCCCGGGACAGGTTGGCAATCAGCCCCAGCATTTT. The variable domain in full, completed from reference TRBV7-8 and TRBJ1-5, reads GAGVSQSPRYKVAKRGQDVALRCDPISGHVSLFWYQQALGQGPEFLTYFQNEAQLDKSGLPSDRFFAERPEGSVSTLKIQRTQQEDSAVYLCASSPGQVGNQPQHFGDGTRLSIL.